The 9 T cell receptor beta chains below come from one sample, sequenced in a study of cytomegalovirus exposure and HLA in healthy donors (dated by TCRdb to about 2017). Libraries were made using the immunoSEQ multiplex PCR assay. The table was pulled from immuneACCESS by TCRdb, which kept in-frame rearrangements only. Such tables lose some clones; where checked, under half of the loss comes from unresolved V genes, and the rest has no known cause. The sample records 140,000 or so clones, about 91% of which are singletons. The ten largest clones capture about 9.9% of the sample. Material: PBMCs. The source of these receptors is a young woman in good health and CMV-seropositive.

This clone was counted a single time. This chain uses TRBV6-1 with TRBJ1-6; TRBD1 might be the D (5 bases). CDR1 and CDR2 from the germline V gene are MNHNS and SASEGT. CDR3 length equals 15 residues. V lost 6 bases and J 8 bases, leaving 17 bases between the germline ends. CDR3 protein: CASRGMGLQDSPLHF. In DNA, the CDR3 is TGTGCCAGCAGGGGGATGGGACTGCAGGATTCACCCCTCCACTTT.

The chain is built from TRBV18 and TRBJ1-6; 7 positions agree with TRBD1. Germline V gene lookup returns CDR1 KGHSH and CDR2 LQKENI. V was pared by 0 bases and J by 7 bases, with 3 bases of the junction left unmatched. The length of the CDR3 is 15 residues. CDR3 nucleotides: TGTGCCAGCTCACCACCGGCAGGGGGGAATTCACCCCTCCACTTT. This sequence encodes CASSPPAGGNSPLHF.

This clone came up once. The J gene is TRBJ2-1, the V gene TRBV18; weak D call: TRBD2 (6 bases). Trimming pared 0 bases from V and 8 bases from J, leaving 8 bases between. Germline CDR1 is KGHSH and CDR2 is LQKENI. The CDR3 is 13 residues long. CDR3 in amino acids: CASSPPRDYEQFF. The DNA for the CDR3 is TGTGCCAGCTCACCACCTCGGGACTATGAGCAGTTCTTC.

This chain links TRBV7-2 with TRBJ2-7; possible D gene TRBD2, 6 bases. The CDR3 totals 15 residues. Deletions cut 1 base from V and 4 bases from J, with 14 bases between. CDR1 and CDR2 (germline): SGHTA, FQGNSA. CDR3 sequence reads: CASSLGLGVPYEQYF. The CDR3, as DNA: TGTGCCAGCAGCTTAGGACTAGGGGTCCCTTACGAGCAGTACTTC.

The table lists this clone with a count of one. The chain links TRBV9 to TRBJ2-3; D is uncertain. CDR3 length: 15 amino acids. Germline V gene lookup returns CDR1 SGDLS and CDR2 YYNGEE. V dropped 0 bases and J dropped 0 bases, with 8 bases sitting between them. The CDR3 protein is CASSVELASTDTQYF. The CDR3 DNA reads as TGTGCCAGCAGCGTAGAATTAGCTAGCACAGATACGCAGTATTTT.

The rearrangement uses TRBV27 and TRBJ1-1; D not certain. This CDR3 contains 15 residues. Deletions cut 0 bases from V and 11 bases from J, with 19 bases between. CDR1 is MNHEY, CDR2 SMNVEV, per germline (reference sequence). CDR3: CASSLSISKTEVAFF. CDR3 in DNA: TGTGCCAGCAGTTTATCGATTTCAAAAACAGAAGTTGCTTTCTTT.

The rearrangement links TRBV6-6 to TRBJ2-1; D gene uncertain. Germline V CDR1 and CDR2: MNHNY, SVGAGI (reference sequence). V was shortened by 0 bases and J by 4 bases, with 10 bases between the two germline ends. CDR3 length equals 15 residues. This CDR3 is CASSYSRGGYNEQFF. CDR3 nucleotide sequence: TGTGCCAGCAGTTACTCAAGAGGCGGATACAATGAGCAGTTCTTC.

This rearrangement joins TRBV5-1 to TRBJ2-2; 7 nucleotides line up with TRBD2. V shed 4 bases, J shed 5 bases, and the junction held 14 bases outside the gene matches. Germline-derived CDR1 and CDR2 are SGHRS and YFSETQ. This CDR3 spans 17 amino acids. The CDR3 coding sequence is TGCGCCAGCAGCGGGGCCCAGGCTAGCGGCTTAACCGGGGAGCTGTTTTTT. Amino acid sequence: CASSGAQASGLTGELFF.

This chain uses TRBV6-1 with TRBJ2-6; D is ambiguous. Per the germline V gene, CDR1 is MNHNS and CDR2 is SASEGT. The CDR3 has 15 residues. With 4 bases removed from V and 2 bases from J, the gap between germline ends came to 9 bases. The CDR3 bases are TGTGCCAGCAGTGCCACAGCTGCTGGGGCCAACGTCCTGACTTTC. Its translation: CASSATAAGANVLTF.